This T cell receptor beta chain was obtained from a study of naive and memory T cell subsets. This clonotype was observed a few times. Antigen specificity is unknown. Two oligonucleotides, mixed equimolar, formed the beta constant-region primer covering TRBC1 and TRBC2. The ligated cDNA underwent four PCR rounds using SP2 and nested alpha and beta constant-region primers. The cDNA 3' end received a ligated single-stranded oligonucleotide carrying the SP2 primer and a 12-nucleotide UMI. TCRdb recomputed calls from the UMI-ligation and nested PCR reads with MiXCR, one row per CDR3 protein. The sample records over 100,000 distinct CDR3 sequences, roughly 14% being singletons. The CDR3 extends over 16 amino acids. Trimming removed 1 base at V and 0 bases at J, with 10 bases between. CDR1 and CDR2 (germline): LGHNA, YNFKEQ. General observations from the study: Over 90% of naive TCR sequences appeared only once, unlike memory subsets. Possibly reflecting memory cells re-expressing CD45RA, a few larger clonotypes occurred in naive repertoires, especially CD8.

Specimen: naive CD8+ T cells from blood. This clonotype was obtained from a human donor in good health. V is TRBV4-2 and J is TRBJ1-5; D not resolved. The CDR3 DNA is TGTGCCAGCAGCCAAGTTTCAGCTCATAGCAATCAGCCCCAGCATTTT. This sequence encodes CASSQVSAHSNQPQHF.